The 25 T cell receptor beta chains given below trace back to one sample, sequenced in a study of CD8+CD57+ T cells in acquired aplastic anemia. Patients picked for sequencing had shown CD8+CD57+ cell expansion detected by flow cytometry. TCR beta VDJ combinations and CDR3 sequences were profiled from genomic DNA. TCRdb processed the reads anew with MiXCR; each CDR3 protein has one entry. The sample consists of fewer than 300,000 distinct CDR3 sequences, about 80% of them appearing once. The source material was sorted CD4+, CD8+, or CD8+CD57+ T cells (not recorded which) from PBMCs. Every receptor here comes from a human donor with aplastic anemia.

This clonotype was seen a few times. The chain has TRBV19 and TRBJ1-5, with 9 bases fitting TRBD1. J was trimmed by 4 bases and V by 5 bases; bases with no gene match: 3. Germline CDR1 LNHDA, CDR2 SQIVND (reference sequence). There are 14 residues in the CDR3. DNA of the CDR3: TGTGCCAGTAGTGTGGGACAGGGTAATCAGCCCCAGCATTTT. The encoded protein is CASSVGQGNQPQHF.

Turning to this clonotype: The conserved phenylalanine or tryptophan normally closing the CDR3 is absent here, so this likely arose from a read error. It is unclear where the CDR3 begins or ends on the DNA, so no DNA is shown, and the CDR3 is as TCRdb lists it. The CDR3 reads CAGKPARAGPNY. The chain joins TRBV7-6 to TRBJ2-5; the table gives TRBD2 as D, unverified against the DNA. CDR1 is SGHVS and CDR2 is FNYEAQ in the germline V gene. The CDR3 adds up to 12 amino acids, both ends counted.

The genes are TRBV9 and TRBJ2-7; possible D gene TRBD2, 6 bases. The J call may be incorrect, as the DNA end agrees better with TRBJ2-1. This CDR3 contains 13 residues. Germline loops: CDR1 SGDLS, CDR2 YYNGEE. CDR3 residues: CASGGLGSCEQFF. The CDR3 nucleotides are TGTGCCAGCGGAGGGCTTGGCTCCTGCGAGCAGTTCTTC.

This clonotype was observed a few times. The genes are TRBV15 and TRBJ2-7; TRBD1 agrees at 9 bases. Trimming removed 8 bases from V and 6 bases from J; junction bases left unmatched: 11. This CDR3 is 14 amino acids long. Germline values: CDR1 LNHNV, CDR2 YYDKDF (reference sequence). CDR3 nucleotide sequence: TGTGCCACCTCGACCGGGACAGGGTTCCGCGAGCAGTACTTC. The encoded protein is CATSTGTGFREQYF.

The chain combines TRBV9 with TRBJ1-1; no reliable D call. Germline loops: CDR1 SGDLS, CDR2 YYNGEE. V was cut by 0 bases and J by 12 bases, with 21 bases left in between. This CDR3 spans 15 amino acids. The CDR3, as DNA: TGTGCCAGCAGCGTAGGGGTCTCGAGAAATACGCACCCTTTCTTT. Its protein is CASSVGVSRNTHPFF.

This clonotype was detected once. The rearrangement uses TRBV14 and TRBJ2-1, with TRBD2 matching over 8 bases. V shed 2 bases and J 5 bases; nucleotides not matched to a gene: 5. This CDR3 region has 15 residues. CDR1 and CDR2 (germline): SGHDN, FVKESK. The CDR3 region has the DNA TGTGCCAGCAGCCAATGGGGACTAGGGAACAATGAGCAGTTCTTC. Encoded protein: CASSQWGLGNNEQFF.

The chain links TRBV19 to TRBJ1-6, with D perhaps matching TRBD1 (5 bases). This CDR3 has 13 amino acids. V dropped 5 bases and J dropped 8 bases, with 10 bases sitting between them. Germline V gene data show CDR1 as LNHDA and CDR2 as SQIVND (reference sequence). The CDR3 spells CASSYQGDSPLHF. The DNA of the CDR3 is TGTGCCAGTAGTTATCAGGGTGATTCACCCCTCCACTTT.

Turning to this clonotype: An end of the junction differs from the germline gene, which may be a read error. This sequence joins TRBV7-8 and TRBJ2-4; D is unresolved. Germline-derived CDR1 and CDR2 are SGHVS and FQNEAQ. This CDR3 contains 12 residues. CDR3 sequence: CASSVHPDGPDF. The CDR3 nucleotides read TGTGCCAGCAGCGTTCATCCAGACGGGCCAGACTTC.

The genes are TRBV11-3 and TRBJ2-5; D gene unclear. The V end was cut by 2 bases, the J end by 1 base, with 5 bases between. Germline loops: CDR1 SGHNT, CDR2 YENEEA. This CDR3 contains 13 residues. The CDR3 loop reads CASSLNFQETQYF. The CDR3 coding sequence is TGTGCCAGCAGCTTAAATTTCCAAGAGACCCAGTACTTC. Variable domain in full (rest from reference TRBV11-3 and TRBJ2-5): EAGVVQSPRYKIIEKKQPVAFWCNPISGHNTLYWYLQNLGQGPELLIRYENEEAVDDSQLPKDRFSAERLKGVDSTLKIQPAELGDSAVYLCASSLNFQETQYFGPGTRLLVL.

Regarding this clonotype: The junction departs from germline at one end; a sequencing error may be responsible. The genes are TRBV7-9 and TRBJ1-2; 8 nucleotides agree with TRBD1. CDR1 and CDR2 from the germline V gene are SEHNR and FQNEAQ (reference sequence). The CDR3 covers 15 residues. CDR3 in DNA: TGTGCCGGCAGGGTGACAGGGGACGCCCACTACGGCGGCACCTTC. Amino acids: CAGRVTGDAHYGGTF.

The J gene is TRBJ2-5, the V gene TRBV7-3; no firm D call. The ends were cut back, 5 bases at V and 5 bases at J, with 15 bases in the middle. CDR3 length: 14 residues. The germline CDR1 and CDR2 sequences are SGHTA and FQGTGA. As DNA, the CDR3 is TGTGCCAGCAGCGGCGTCTGCGGCCAGGAGACCCAGTACTTC. This gives the protein CASSGVCGQETQYF.

This chain joins TRBV24-1 and TRBJ1-1, with D unresolved. Germline V gives CDR1 KGHDR, CDR2 SFDVKD. This CDR3 has 12 residues. V gave up 5 bases and J gave up 4 bases, with 7 bases separating them. CDR3 nucleotide sequence: TGTGCCACCAGTGCTCGGGGCACTGAAGCTTTCTTT. This encodes CATSARGTEAFF.

As for this clonotype: The CDR3 does not end in the conserved phenylalanine or tryptophan, so this is likely a read error. Because the CDR3's place on the DNA is in doubt, the DNA is left out and the CDR3 is given as listed by TCRdb. The J gene is TRBJ1-2, the V gene TRBV9; TRBD1 was called by the table and not checked on the DNA. The CDR3 has 12 amino acids, counting both end residues. Germline CDR1 reads SGDLS; CDR2 reads YYNGEE. CDR3 loop: CASSSGGYGYAY.

The rearrangement links TRBV7-3 to TRBJ2-3; no reliable D call. The V gene lost 8 bases and the J gene lost 3 bases, with 15 bases spanning the gap. In germline, CDR1 is SGHTA, CDR2 FQGTGA. The length of the CDR3 is 14 residues. The CDR3: CASGSRPLTDTQYF. CDR3 coding DNA: TGTGCCAGCGGGTCGAGGCCGCTGACAGATACGCAGTATTTT. Full variable domain (outside the CDR3, taken from reference TRBV7-3 and TRBJ2-3): GAGVSQTPSNKVTEKGKYVELRCDPISGHTALYWYRQSLGQGPEFLIYFQGTGAADDSGLPNDRFFAVRPEGSVSTLKIQRTERGDSAVYLCASGSRPLTDTQYFGPGTRLTVL.

The chain couples TRBV2 to TRBJ2-7; TRBD2 is a possible D gene (5 bases). The CDR3 loop spans 14 amino acids. Germline assignment: CDR1 SNHLY and CDR2 FYNNEI. V gave up 6 bases and J gave up 3 bases, with 15 bases separating them. In DNA form, the CDR3 reads TGTGCCAGCAGCATCAACGGAGGTCGCTACGAGCAGTACTTC. Its translation: CASSINGGRYEQYF.

With regard to this clonotype: A much larger clone sits a single nucleotide away, making a read error possible. A read error is likely, as this CDR3 ends without the conserved phenylalanine or tryptophan. The limits of the CDR3 on the DNA are not certain, so only TCRdb's listed CDR3 is given. The chain couples TRBV2 to TRBJ2-7; the table's D call, TRBD1, was not checked against the DNA. Germline V gene data show CDR1 as SNHLY and CDR2 as FYNNEI. The CDR3 adds up to 15 amino acids, both ends counted. CDR3 protein: CASGDGGTGTQYFYP.

This sequence joins TRBV9 and TRBJ1-2; D may be TRBD1 (5 bases). The CDR3 has 12 amino acids. Germline-derived CDR1 and CDR2 are SGDLS and YYNGEE. The V gene lost 3 bases and the J gene lost 12 bases, with 15 bases spanning the gap. The CDR3 DNA sequence: TGTGCCAGCAGCGAGGGGTGGAAAGATAACACCTTC. Residues: CASSEGWKDNTF.

This clonotype was observed a few times. J is TRBJ1-1 and V is TRBV11-1; TRBD1 aligns across 8 bases. Trimming removed 8 bases from V and 0 bases from J; junction bases left unmatched: 14. The CDR3 length is 17 residues. Germline V CDR1 and CDR2: SGHAT, FQDESV (reference sequence). In DNA, the CDR3 is TGTGCCAGCTTCCGGGACAGGCCAACGCCGTTGAACACTGAAGCTTTCTTT. Encoded protein: CASFRDRPTPLNTEAFF.

This clonotype was seen just once. This chain connects TRBV9 to TRBJ1-2; 9 bases match TRBD1. Germline CDR1 SGDLS, CDR2 YYNGEE. The V gene end was trimmed by 3 bases and the J gene end by 3 bases; junction bases not matched to a gene: 9. The CDR3 runs 16 residues. The CDR3 DNA is TGTGCCAGCAGCGCCGAGGGACAGGGCTTGGACTATGGCTACACCTTC. The encoded protein is CASSAEGQGLDYGYTF.

This chain uses TRBV7-8 with TRBJ1-5; possible D gene TRBD1, 6 bases. The CDR3 is 16 residues long. Per the germline V gene, CDR1 is SGHVS and CDR2 is FQNEAQ. V lost 3 bases to trimming and J lost 0 bases, with 12 bases between them. The CDR3 here is CASSFGGGYSNQPQHF. Written as DNA, the CDR3 is TGTGCCAGCAGCTTTGGAGGGGGTTATAGCAATCAGCCCCAGCATTTT.

The chain links TRBV9 to TRBJ1-2; perhaps TRBD1 as D (5 bases). The V gene's germline CDR1 is SGDLS and CDR2 YYNGEE. Trimming took 4 bases from V and 12 from J, leaving 25 bases between them. The length of the CDR3 is 15 residues. The DNA of the CDR3 is TGTGCCAGCAGCCTCGGGGGGGACGGCCGCAATCAGCACACCTTC. Translation: CASSLGGDGRNQHTF.

The V gene is TRBV7-3, the J gene TRBJ2-6, with a possible D match to TRBD1 (5 bases). Germline V CDR1 and CDR2: SGHTA, FQGTGA. This CDR3 spans 15 amino acids. Trimming stripped 5 bases from V and 1 base from J, with 9 bases between. CDR3 amino acids: CASSRQTSGANVLTF. The CDR3 bases are TGTGCCAGCAGCCGACAGACTTCTGGGGCCAACGTCCTGACTTTC.

The chain combines TRBV7-7 with TRBJ1-5; D is ambiguous. Germline values: CDR1 SSHAT, CDR2 FNYEAQ (reference sequence). The CDR3 extends over 17 amino acids. V was cut by 0 bases and J by 10 bases, with 22 bases left in between. The CDR3 sequence is CASSLAPRNEQNYPQHF. As DNA, the CDR3 is TGTGCCAGCAGCTTAGCCCCAAGGAATGAGCAGAATTACCCCCAGCATTTT. Full variable domain (rest looked up from reference TRBV7-7 and TRBJ1-5): GAGVSQSPRYKVTKRGQDVTLRCDPISSHATLYWYQQALGQGPEFLTYFNYEAQPDKSGLPSDRFSAERPEGSISTLTIQRTEQRDSAMYRCASSLAPRNEQNYPQHFGDGTRLSIL.

The gene calls are TRBV7-3 and TRBJ1-1; the D is unclear. Trimming stripped 5 bases from V and 10 bases from J, with 23 bases between. There are 15 residues in the CDR3. Germline-derived CDR1 and CDR2 are SGHTA and FQGTGA. The chain's CDR3 is CASSQGLAGDYTAFF. The CDR3 bases are TGTGCCAGCAGCCAAGGCCTTGCAGGTGACTACACAGCTTTCTTT.

Note on this clonotype: The final CDR3 position lacks the conserved phenylalanine or tryptophan, pointing to a likely read error. Because the CDR3's place on the DNA is in doubt, the DNA is left out and the CDR3 is given as listed by TCRdb. J is TRBJ1-6 and V is TRBV2. The germline gives CDR1 SNHLY, CDR2 FYNNEI. The CDR3 is 15 residues long, counting both termini. The CDR3 sequence: CASGEGRGSGSPLHS.